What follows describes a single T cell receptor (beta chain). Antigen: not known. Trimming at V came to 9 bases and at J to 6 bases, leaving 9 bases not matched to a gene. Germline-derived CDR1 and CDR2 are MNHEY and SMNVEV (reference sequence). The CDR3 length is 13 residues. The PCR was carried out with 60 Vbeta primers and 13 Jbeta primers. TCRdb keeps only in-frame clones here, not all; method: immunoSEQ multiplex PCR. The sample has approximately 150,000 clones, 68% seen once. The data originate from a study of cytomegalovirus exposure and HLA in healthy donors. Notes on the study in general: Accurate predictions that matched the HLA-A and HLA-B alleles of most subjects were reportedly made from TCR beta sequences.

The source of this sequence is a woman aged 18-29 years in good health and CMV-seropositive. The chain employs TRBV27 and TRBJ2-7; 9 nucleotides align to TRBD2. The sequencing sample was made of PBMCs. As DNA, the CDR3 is TGTGCCAGTTCATATAGCGGGAGAGCCGAGCAGTACTTC. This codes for CASSYSGRAEQYF.